What follows is one T cell receptor (beta chain) and its context. The sample comes from a study of blood T cell repertoires in COVID-19. In the study overall: PBMCs, B-cell-depleted T cells, or T cells provided the cDNA or gDNA that made up the material.

Patients in Seattle were enrolled during active infection, then followed longitudinally. The CDR3 sequence is 14 residues long. Trimming removed 0 bases from V and 6 bases from J, with 8 bases in between. In germline, CDR1 is SGHNT, CDR2 YENEEA. Original handling: Scientists estimated how many nucleated cells there were by amplifying reference gene primers. Produced via immunoSEQ multiplex PCR; TCRdb's table is partial and in-frame only. V and J calls and clone size come straight from that table; D and trimming were deduced from the DNA. The sample records about 310,000 clones, 85% to 90% being singletons.

The clonotype comes from a woman aged 25 to 39 with COVID-19, enrolled during active disease. Sequencing input: peripheral blood. The rearrangement uses TRBV11-3 and TRBJ2-2, with D tentatively TRBD1 (5 bases). The CDR3 DNA sequence: TGTGCCAGCAGCTTAGAGGGCAGGGCCGGGGAGCTGTTTTTT. Protein product: CASSLEGRAGELFF.